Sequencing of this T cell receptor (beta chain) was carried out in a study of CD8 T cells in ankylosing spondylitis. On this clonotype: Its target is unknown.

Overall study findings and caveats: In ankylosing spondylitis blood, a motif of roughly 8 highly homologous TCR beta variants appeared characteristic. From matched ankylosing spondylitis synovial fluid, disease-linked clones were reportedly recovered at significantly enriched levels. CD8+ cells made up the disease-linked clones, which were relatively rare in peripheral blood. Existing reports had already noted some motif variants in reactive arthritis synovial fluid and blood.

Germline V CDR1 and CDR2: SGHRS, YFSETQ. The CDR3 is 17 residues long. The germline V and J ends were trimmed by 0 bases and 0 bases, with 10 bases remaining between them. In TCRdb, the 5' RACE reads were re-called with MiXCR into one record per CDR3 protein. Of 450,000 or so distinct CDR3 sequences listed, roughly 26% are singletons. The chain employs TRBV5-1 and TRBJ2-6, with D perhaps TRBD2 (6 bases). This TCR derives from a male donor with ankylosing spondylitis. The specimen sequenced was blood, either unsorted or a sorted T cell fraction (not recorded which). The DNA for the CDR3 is TGCGCCAGCAGCTTGGCGGGCGGGAACTCTGGGGCCAACGTCCTGACTTTC. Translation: CASSLAGGNSGANVLTF.